The rows below give T cell receptor beta chains drawn from one sample of a study of somatic mutations in cytotoxic T cells in rheumatoid arthritis. Sequencing was performed with immunoSEQ multiplex PCR; in TCRdb, only in-frame clones are kept and a portion is missing. Among under 25,000 clones, 75% to 90% were seen once, and the ten largest hold under 9%. Sequenced input: CD8+ T cells sorted from blood. All receptors derive from a woman aged 40-49 years with rheumatoid arthritis. Both conserved end residues are part of each CDR3. D genes are given only for firm matches. Not every row has a clone size; where given, it reads once, few, many or a size class.

v_call: TRBV7-6; j_call: TRBJ2-7; d_call: TRBD2; clone_size: .; cdr3_aa: CASSLSSGGSEGFSYEQYF; cdr3_nt: TGTGCCAGCAGCTTATCTAGCGGGGGGTCTGAGGGGTTCTCCTACGAGCAGTACTTC
v_call: TRBV27; j_call: TRBJ2-3; d_call: TRBD1; clone_size: once; cdr3_aa: CASSLPGQGTDTQYF; cdr3_nt: TGTGCCAGCAGTTTGCCGGGACAGGGCACAGATACGCAGTATTTT
v_call: TRBV5-1; j_call: TRBJ1-1; d_call: .; clone_size: .; cdr3_aa: CASSLVGPEGTEAFF; cdr3_nt: TGCGCCAGCAGCTTGGTTGGCCCCGAGGGCACTGAAGCTTTCTTT
v_call: TRBV4-1; j_call: TRBJ2-5; d_call: .; clone_size: .; cdr3_aa: CASSQDGPGVTETQYF; cdr3_nt: TGCGCCAGCAGCCAAGATGGCCCGGGGGTCACAGAGACCCAGTACTTC
v_call: TRBV2; j_call: TRBJ2-1; d_call: .; clone_size: .; cdr3_aa: CASSEPYNEQFF; cdr3_nt: TGTGCCAGCAGTGAACCATACAATGAGCAGTTCTTC
v_call: TRBV11-2; j_call: TRBJ2-7; d_call: .; clone_size: .; cdr3_aa: CASSLGSSYEQYF; cdr3_nt: TGTGCCAGCAGCTTGGGGAGCTCCTACGAGCAGTACTTC
v_call: TRBV4-1; j_call: TRBJ2-7; d_call: TRBD2; clone_size: .; cdr3_aa: CASSQGASGSGLYF; cdr3_nt: TGCGCCAGCAGCCAAGGGGCTAGCGGGAGCGGGTTGTACTTC
v_call: TRBV25-1; j_call: TRBJ1-1; d_call: TRBD1; clone_size: .; cdr3_aa: CASQDRANTEAFF; cdr3_nt: TGTGCCAGCCAGGACAGGGCGAACACTGAAGCTTTCTTT
v_call: TRBV6-1; j_call: TRBJ1-4; d_call: .; clone_size: .; cdr3_aa: CASSEEGDKYEKLFF; cdr3_nt: TGTGCCAGCAGTGAAGAGGGGGACAAGTATGAAAAACTGTTTTTT
v_call: TRBV27; j_call: TRBJ2-7; d_call: .; clone_size: .; cdr3_aa: CASSFGTGSEQHF; cdr3_nt: .
v_call: TRBV5-1; j_call: TRBJ2-7; d_call: .; clone_size: once; cdr3_aa: CASSLDYDEQYF; cdr3_nt: TGCGCCAGCAGCTTGGACTACGACGAGCAGTACTTC
v_call: TRBV15; j_call: TRBJ2-3; d_call: .; clone_size: few; cdr3_aa: CATSRFSGDHTDTQYF; cdr3_nt: TGTGCCACCAGCAGATTTAGCGGCGACCACACAGATACGCAGTATTTT
v_call: TRBV10-3; j_call: TRBJ1-2; d_call: .; clone_size: .; cdr3_aa: CAIPPREGNYGYTF; cdr3_nt: TGTGCCATCCCCCCAAGGGAGGGCAACTATGGCTACACCTTC
v_call: TRBV6-5; j_call: TRBJ2-7; d_call: TRBD1; clone_size: .; cdr3_aa: CATSGTGFHEQYF; cdr3_nt: TGTGCCACCTCCGGGACAGGGTTCCACGAGCAGTACTTC
v_call: TRBV13; j_call: TRBJ1-1; d_call: .; clone_size: once; cdr3_aa: CASSLGQVPEAFF; cdr3_nt: TGTGCCAGCAGCTTAGGGCAGGTCCCTGAAGCTTTCTTT
v_call: TRBV30; j_call: TRBJ2-5; d_call: TRBD2; clone_size: .; cdr3_aa: CAWSDLAGQETQYF; cdr3_nt: TGTGCCTGGAGTGATTTAGCGGGACAAGAGACCCAGTACTTC
v_call: TRBV6-1; j_call: TRBJ2-2; d_call: .; clone_size: .; cdr3_aa: CSTGELFF; cdr3_nt: TGCTCCACCGGGGAGCTGTTTTTT